The 6 T cell receptor beta chains reported below all come from one sample, sequenced in a study of blood T cell repertoires in COVID-19. Assay: immunoSEQ multiplex PCR; the TCRdb copy retains only in-frame clones and omits some. Counted here are about 330,000 clones, about 87% occurring once; the ten biggest clones make up roughly a tenth. The source material was peripheral blood. The receptor source for this set is a man aged 30 to 45 with COVID-19, enrolled during active disease.

This chain links TRBV6-6 with TRBJ2-3; 9 bases match TRBD1. The CDR3 runs to 14 residues. Germline CDR1 and CDR2: MNHNY and SVGAGI (reference sequence). V dropped 8 bases and J dropped 5; count of bases not matched to a gene: 8. In DNA form, the CDR3 reads TGTGCCAGCGCCCGCACAGGGGGCCTAGATACGCAGTATTTT. The encoded protein is CASARTGGLDTQYF.

The chain has TRBV9 and TRBJ2-3, with 7 bases that match TRBD2. Germline V gives CDR1 SGDLS, CDR2 YYNGEE. Trimming cost V 1 base and J 8 bases; bases outside gene matches: 13. The CDR3 contains 16 residues. CDR3 sequence (DNA): TGTGCCAGCAGCGTAACCAGCGGGAATGTTATAGGTACGCAGTATTTT. Protein sequence: CASSVTSGNVIGTQYF.

The rearrangement uses TRBV14 and TRBJ2-1, with a possible D match to TRBD1 (6 bases). Deletions cut 4 bases from V and 0 bases from J, with 16 bases between. The V gene's germline CDR1 is SGHDN and CDR2 FVKESK. The CDR3 is 17 residues long. The CDR3 DNA follows: TGTGCCAGCAGCCGTCAGGGGACGTCTCTCTCCTACAATGAGCAGTTCTTC. The encoded protein is CASSRQGTSLSYNEQFF.

The CDR3 is CASSLALGQDISYEQYF. The CDR3 DNA is TGTGCCAGCAGTTTAGCCCTGGGACAGGATATTTCCTACGAGCAGTACTTC. The gene calls are TRBV27 and TRBJ2-7; 8 bases line up with TRBD1. With 2 bases clipped from V and 1 base from J, the junction kept 10 bases outside the gene matches. This CDR3 comprises 17 residues. Germline CDR1 MNHEY, CDR2 SMNVEV (reference sequence).

V gene TRBV19 combines with J gene TRBJ2-7, with 7 bases matching TRBD1. CDR1 and CDR2 (germline): LNHDA, SQIVND (reference sequence). This CDR3 has 16 residues. With 5 bases clipped from V and 7 bases from J, the junction kept 17 bases outside the gene matches. In DNA, the CDR3 is TGTGCCAGTAGTGCATCCGACAGGGCTGCCCTGAGGGAGCAGTACTTC. Translated, it gives CASSASDRAALREQYF.

This clone was recorded only once. The chain couples TRBV28 to TRBJ2-1; TRBD2 agrees at 8 bases. The V segment lost 0 bases and the J segment 7 bases; nucleotides outside the gene matches: 5. This CDR3 contains 15 residues. The germline gives CDR1 MDHEN, CDR2 SYDVKM. CDR3 protein: CASSLWTSVGNEQFF. The CDR3 DNA reads TGTGCCAGCAGTTTATGGACTAGCGTAGGGAATGAGCAGTTCTTC.